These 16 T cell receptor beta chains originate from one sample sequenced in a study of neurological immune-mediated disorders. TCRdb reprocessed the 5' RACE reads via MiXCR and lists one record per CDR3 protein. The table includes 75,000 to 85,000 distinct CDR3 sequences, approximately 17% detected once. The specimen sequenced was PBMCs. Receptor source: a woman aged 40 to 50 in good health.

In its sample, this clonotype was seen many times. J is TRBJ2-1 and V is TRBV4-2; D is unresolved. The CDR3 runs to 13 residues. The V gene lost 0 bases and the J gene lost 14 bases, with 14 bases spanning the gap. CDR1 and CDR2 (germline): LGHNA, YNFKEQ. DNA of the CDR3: TGTGCCAGCAGCCAAGATCACGGGTCAATGAAGTTCTTC. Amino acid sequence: CASSQDHGSMKFF.

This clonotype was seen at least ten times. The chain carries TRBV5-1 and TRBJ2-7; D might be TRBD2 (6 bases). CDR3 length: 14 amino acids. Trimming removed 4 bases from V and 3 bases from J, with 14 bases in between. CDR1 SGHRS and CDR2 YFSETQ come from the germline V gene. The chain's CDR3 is CASSPREGNYEQYF. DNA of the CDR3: TGCGCCAGCAGCCCGCGGGAAGGGAACTACGAGCAGTACTTC.

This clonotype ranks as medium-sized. The CDR3, as DNA: TGTGCCAGCAGCCAAGTTTCAGCGGGGACCCAGTACTTC. Protein product: CASSQVSAGTQYF. This sequence joins TRBV14 and TRBJ2-5, with a tentative D call TRBD2 (6 bases). V dropped 1 base and J dropped 7 bases, with 10 bases sitting between them. The CDR3 has 13 residues. CDR1 and CDR2 (germline): SGHDN, FVKESK.

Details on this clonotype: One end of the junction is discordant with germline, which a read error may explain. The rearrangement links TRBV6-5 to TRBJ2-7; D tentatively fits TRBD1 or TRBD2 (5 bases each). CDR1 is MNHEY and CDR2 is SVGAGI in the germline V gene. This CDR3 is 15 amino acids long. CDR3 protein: CANSSPLGDDYEQYF. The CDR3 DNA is TGTGCCAACAGTTCACCTCTAGGGGACGACTACGAGCAGTACTTC.

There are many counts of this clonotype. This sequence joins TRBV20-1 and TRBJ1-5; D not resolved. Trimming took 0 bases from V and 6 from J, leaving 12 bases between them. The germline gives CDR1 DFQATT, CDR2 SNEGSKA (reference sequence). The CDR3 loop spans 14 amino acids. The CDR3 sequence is CSARDPRGSQPQHF. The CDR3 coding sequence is TGCAGTGCTAGAGACCCCCGGGGTAGTCAGCCCCAGCATTTT.

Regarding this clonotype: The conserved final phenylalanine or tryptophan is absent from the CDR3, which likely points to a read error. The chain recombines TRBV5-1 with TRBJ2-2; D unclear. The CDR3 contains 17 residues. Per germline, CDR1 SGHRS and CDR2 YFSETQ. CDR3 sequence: CASSLTHGNPSPGELFS. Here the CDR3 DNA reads TGTGCCAGCAGCCTGACACATGGGAACCCTTCACCCGGGGAGCTGTTTTCT.

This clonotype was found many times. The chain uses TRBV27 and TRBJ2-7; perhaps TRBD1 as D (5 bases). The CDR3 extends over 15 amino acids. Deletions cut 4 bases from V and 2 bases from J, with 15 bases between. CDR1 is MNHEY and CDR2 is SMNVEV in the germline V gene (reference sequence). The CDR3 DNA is TGTGCCAGCAGTTCGTGGCAGAGACAGACCTACGAGCAGTACTTC. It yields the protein CASSSWQRQTYEQYF.

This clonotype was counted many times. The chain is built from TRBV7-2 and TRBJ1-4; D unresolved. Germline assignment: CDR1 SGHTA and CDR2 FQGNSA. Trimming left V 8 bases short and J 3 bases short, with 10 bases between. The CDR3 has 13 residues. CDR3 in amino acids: CASRWAANEKLFF. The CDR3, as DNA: TGTGCCAGCCGTTGGGCTGCTAATGAAAAACTGTTTTTT.

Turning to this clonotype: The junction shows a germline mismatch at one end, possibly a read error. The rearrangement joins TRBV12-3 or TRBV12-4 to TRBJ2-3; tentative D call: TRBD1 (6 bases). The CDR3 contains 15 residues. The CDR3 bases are TGTGTCAGCAGCTGGTGGGGGCTGGGTACAGATACGCAGTATTTT. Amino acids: CVSSWWGLGTDTQYF.

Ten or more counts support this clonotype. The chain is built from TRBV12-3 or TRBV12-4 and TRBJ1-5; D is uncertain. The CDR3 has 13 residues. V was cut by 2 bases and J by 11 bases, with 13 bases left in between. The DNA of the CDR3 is TGTGCCAGCAGTTTAAGATGGGAGAGAGCCCAGCATTTT. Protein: CASSLRWERAQHF.

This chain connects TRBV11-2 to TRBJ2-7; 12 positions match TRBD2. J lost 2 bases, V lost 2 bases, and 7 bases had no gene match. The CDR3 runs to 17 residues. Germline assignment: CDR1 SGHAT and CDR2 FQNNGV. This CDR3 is CASSLTSGGPGTYEQYF. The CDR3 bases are TGTGCCAGCAGCTTAACTAGCGGGGGGCCCGGGACCTACGAGCAGTACTTC.

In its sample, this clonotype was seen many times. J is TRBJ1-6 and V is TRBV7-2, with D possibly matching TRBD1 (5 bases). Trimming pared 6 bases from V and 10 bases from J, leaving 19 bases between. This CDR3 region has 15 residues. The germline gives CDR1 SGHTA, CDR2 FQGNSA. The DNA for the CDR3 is TGTGCCAGCAGGGGACGGTCGAGCCTAGGGTCACCCCTCCACTTT. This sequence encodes CASRGRSSLGSPLHF.

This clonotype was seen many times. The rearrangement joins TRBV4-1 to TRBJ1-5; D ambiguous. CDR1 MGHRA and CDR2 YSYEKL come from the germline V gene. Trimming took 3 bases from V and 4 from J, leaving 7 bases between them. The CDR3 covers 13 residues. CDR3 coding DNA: TGCGCCAGCAGCCATCCTAGAAATCAGCCCCAGCATTTT. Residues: CASSHPRNQPQHF.

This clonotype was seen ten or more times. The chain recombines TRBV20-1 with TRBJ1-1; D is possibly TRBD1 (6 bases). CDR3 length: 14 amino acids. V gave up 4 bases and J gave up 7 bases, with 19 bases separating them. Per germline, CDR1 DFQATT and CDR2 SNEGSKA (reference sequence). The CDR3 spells CSAKPPWGGGEAFF. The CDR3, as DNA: TGCAGTGCTAAACCCCCCTGGGGGGGCGGTGAAGCTTTCTTT.

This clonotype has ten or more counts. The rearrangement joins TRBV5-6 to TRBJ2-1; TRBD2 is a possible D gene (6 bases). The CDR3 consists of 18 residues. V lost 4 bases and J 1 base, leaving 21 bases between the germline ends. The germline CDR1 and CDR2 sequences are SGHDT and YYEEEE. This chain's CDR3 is CASSARDSTFLSYNEQFF. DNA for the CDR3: TGTGCCAGCAGCGCCCGGGACTCCACATTTTTATCCTACAATGAGCAGTTCTTC.

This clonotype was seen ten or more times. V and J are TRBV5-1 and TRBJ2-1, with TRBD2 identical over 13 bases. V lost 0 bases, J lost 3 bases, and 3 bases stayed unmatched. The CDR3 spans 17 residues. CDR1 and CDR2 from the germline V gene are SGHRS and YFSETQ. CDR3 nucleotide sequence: TGCGCCAGCAGCTTGGGGACTAGCGGGGGCTACTACAATGAGCAGTTCTTC. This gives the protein CASSLGTSGGYYNEQFF. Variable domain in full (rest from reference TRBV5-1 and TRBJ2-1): KAGVTQTPRYLIKTRGQQVTLSCSPISGHRSVSWYQQTPGQGLQFLFEYFSETQRNKGNFPGRFSGRQFSNSRSEMNVSTLELGDSALYLCASSLGTSGGYYNEQFFGPGTRLTVL.